The sequence of this TCR beta chain was determined in a study of quantifying T cell responses using KT2 cells. In the study overall: cDNA was made from DNase-treated RNA using alpha and beta constant primers.

The sample is PBMC spiked with counted cells of clone KT2. CDR3 size: 15 residues. Germline loops: CDR1 SQVTM, CDR2 ANQGSEA. V lost 4 bases and J lost 4; bases outside the gene matches: 9. The cDNA 3' end received a ligated oligonucleotide with a UMI. First-round PCR used about 4 cycles and beta primers RC1.1 and RC1.2 covering TRBC1 and TRBC2. Via MiXCR, TCRdb re-called the UMI-ligation and nested PCR reads, giving one row per CDR3 protein. The sample lists tens of thousands of distinct CDR3 sequences, roughly 8% occurring once. This clonotype has at least ten counts. The sample taken for sequencing was PBMCs spiked with cells of the T cell clone KT2. This TCR came from a human donor. This sequence joins TRBV29-1 and TRBJ2-3, with 9 bases identical to TRBD2. CDR3 in amino acids: CSVVSGGAQADTQYF. CDR3 nucleotide sequence: TGCAGCGTTGTTAGCGGGGGCGCCCAGGCAGATACGCAGTATTTT.